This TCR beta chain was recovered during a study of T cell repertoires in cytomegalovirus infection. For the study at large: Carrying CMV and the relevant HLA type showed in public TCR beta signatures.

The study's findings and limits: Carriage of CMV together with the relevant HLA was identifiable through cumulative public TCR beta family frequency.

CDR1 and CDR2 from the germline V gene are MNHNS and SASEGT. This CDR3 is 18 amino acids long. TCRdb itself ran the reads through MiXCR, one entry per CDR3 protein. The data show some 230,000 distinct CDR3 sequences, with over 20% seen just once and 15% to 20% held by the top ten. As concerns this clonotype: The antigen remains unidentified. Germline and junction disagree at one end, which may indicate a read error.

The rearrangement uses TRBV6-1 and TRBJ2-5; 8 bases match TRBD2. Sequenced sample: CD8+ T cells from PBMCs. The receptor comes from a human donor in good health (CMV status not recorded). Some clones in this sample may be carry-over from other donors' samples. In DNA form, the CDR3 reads TGTGCCAGCAGTTCACACCTTAAACGGGGGGGCGAGAGCGAGATCCAGTACTTC. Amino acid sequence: CASSSHLKRGGESEIQYF.